This T cell receptor (beta chain) was profiled in a study of blood T cell repertoires in COVID-19. Losses at the gene ends were 4 bases for V and 4 bases for J; bases not matched to a gene: 2. Germline V CDR1 and CDR2: SGDLS, YYNGEE. The CDR3 has 14 residues. How the authors handled the data: Nucleated cell number was recorded as an estimate derived from reference gene primer amplification. Clones were read by immunoSEQ multiplex PCR, and TCRdb kept only the in-frame ones, dropping some. D and trimming were read from the DNA, whereas the V and J calls and clone size are those reported in that table. The repertoire has 200,000 to 300,000 clones, approximately 86% of them found once; the top ten carry around 0.7%. Only one count was recorded for this clone.

V and J are TRBV9 and TRBJ1-5, with TRBD1 matching over 10 bases. Sequencing input: peripheral blood. The TCR comes from a human donor in a cohort sampled during active COVID-19. For the CDR3, the DNA is TGTGCCAGCAGCAGGGGACAGGGGAATCAGCCCCAGCATTTT. Its translation is CASSRGQGNQPQHF. The complete variable domain, with remaining parts taken from reference TRBV9 and TRBJ1-5, reads DSGVTQTPKHLITATGQRVTLRCSPRSGDLSVYWYQQSLDQGLQFLIQYYNGEERAKGNILERFSAQQFPDLHSELNLSSLELGDSALYFCASSRGQGNQPQHFGDGTRLSIL.